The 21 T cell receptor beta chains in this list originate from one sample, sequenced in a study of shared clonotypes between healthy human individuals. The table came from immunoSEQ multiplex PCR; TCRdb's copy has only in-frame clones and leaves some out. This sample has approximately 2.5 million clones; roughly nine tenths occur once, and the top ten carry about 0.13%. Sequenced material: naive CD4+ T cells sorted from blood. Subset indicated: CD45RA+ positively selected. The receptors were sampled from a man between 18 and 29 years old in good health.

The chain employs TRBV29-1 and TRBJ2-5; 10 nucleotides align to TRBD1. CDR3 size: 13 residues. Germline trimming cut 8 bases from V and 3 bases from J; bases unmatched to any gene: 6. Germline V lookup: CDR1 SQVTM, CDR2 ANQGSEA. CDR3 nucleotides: TGCAGCCAACCCGGGACAGGGGAAGAGACCCAGTACTTC. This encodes CSQPGTGEETQYF.

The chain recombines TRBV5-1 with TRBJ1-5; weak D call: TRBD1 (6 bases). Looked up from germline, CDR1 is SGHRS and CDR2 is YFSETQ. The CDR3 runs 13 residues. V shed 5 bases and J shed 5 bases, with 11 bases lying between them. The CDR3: CASRRDTDQPQHF. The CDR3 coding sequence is TGCGCCAGCAGACGGGACACGGATCAGCCCCAGCATTTT.

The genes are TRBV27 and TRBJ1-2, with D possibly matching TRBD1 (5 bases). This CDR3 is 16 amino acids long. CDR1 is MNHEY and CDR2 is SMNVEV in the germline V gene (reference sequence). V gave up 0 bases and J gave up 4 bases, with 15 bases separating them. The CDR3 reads CASSLSPAGGVYGYTF. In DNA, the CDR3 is TGTGCCAGCAGTTTATCCCCGGCGGGGGGGGTCTATGGCTACACCTTC.

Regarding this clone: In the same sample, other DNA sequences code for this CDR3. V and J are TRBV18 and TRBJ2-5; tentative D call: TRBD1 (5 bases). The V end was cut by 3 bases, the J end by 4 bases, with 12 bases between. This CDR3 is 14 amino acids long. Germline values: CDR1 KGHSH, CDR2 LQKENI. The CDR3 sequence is CASSPGQSRETQYF. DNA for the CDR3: TGTGCCAGCTCACCCGGACAATCAAGAGAGACCCAGTACTTC.

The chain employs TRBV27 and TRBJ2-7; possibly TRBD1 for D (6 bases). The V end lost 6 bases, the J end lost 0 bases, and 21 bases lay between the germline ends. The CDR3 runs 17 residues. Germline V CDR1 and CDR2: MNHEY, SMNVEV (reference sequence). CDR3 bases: TGTGCCAGCAGCCCCCGGTCCGGGACAACAAGCTCCTACGAGCAGTACTTC. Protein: CASSPRSGTTSSYEQYF.

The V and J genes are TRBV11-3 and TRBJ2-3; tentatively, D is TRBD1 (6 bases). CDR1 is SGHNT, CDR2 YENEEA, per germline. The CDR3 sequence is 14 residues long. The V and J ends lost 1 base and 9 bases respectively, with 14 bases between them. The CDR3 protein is CASSLVGMGATQYF. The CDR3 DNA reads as TGTGCCAGCAGCTTAGTAGGGATGGGGGCAACGCAGTATTTT.

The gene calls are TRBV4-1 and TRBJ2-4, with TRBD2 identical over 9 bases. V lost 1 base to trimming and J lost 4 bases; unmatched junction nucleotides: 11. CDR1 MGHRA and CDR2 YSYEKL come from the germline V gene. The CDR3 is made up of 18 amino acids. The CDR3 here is CASSQGGASGAGKNIQYF. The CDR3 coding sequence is TGCGCCAGCAGCCAAGGCGGGGCTAGCGGGGCGGGGAAAAACATTCAGTACTTC.

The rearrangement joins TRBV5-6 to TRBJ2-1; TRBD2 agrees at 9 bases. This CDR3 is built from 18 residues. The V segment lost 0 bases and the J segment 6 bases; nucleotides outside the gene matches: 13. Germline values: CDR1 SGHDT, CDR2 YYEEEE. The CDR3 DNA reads TGTGCCAGCAGCTTGGCCTGGTTTAGGCGGGAGGGACTCAATGAGCAGTTCTTC. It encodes CASSLAWFRREGLNEQFF. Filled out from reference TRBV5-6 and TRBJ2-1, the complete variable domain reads DAGVTQSPTHLIKTRGQQVTLRCSPKSGHDTVSWYQQALGQGPQFIFQYYEEEERQRGNFPDRFSGHQFPNYSSELNVNALLLGDSALYLCASSLAWFRREGLNEQFFGPGTRLTVL.

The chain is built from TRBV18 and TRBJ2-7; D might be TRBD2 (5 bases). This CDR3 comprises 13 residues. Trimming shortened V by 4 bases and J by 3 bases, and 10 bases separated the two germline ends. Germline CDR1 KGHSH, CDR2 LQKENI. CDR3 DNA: TGTGCCAGCTCACTGGGAGATGACTACGAGCAGTACTTC. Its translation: CASSLGDDYEQYF.

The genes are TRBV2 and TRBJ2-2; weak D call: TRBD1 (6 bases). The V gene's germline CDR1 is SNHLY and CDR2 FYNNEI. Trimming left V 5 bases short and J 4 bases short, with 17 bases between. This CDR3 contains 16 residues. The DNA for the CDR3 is TGTGCCAGCAGTTGGGTGGCGGCAGGGGTCACCGGGGAGCTGTTTTTT. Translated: CASSWVAAGVTGELFF.

This chain's CDR3 is CASSLAALNTDTQYF. The CDR3, as DNA: TGTGCCAGCAGCTTAGCGGCCCTTAACACAGATACGCAGTATTTT. This chain links TRBV7-2 with TRBJ2-3; D is undetermined. Germline V gene lookup returns CDR1 SGHTA and CDR2 FQGNSA. There are 15 residues in the CDR3. The V gene lost 0 bases and the J gene lost 2 bases, with 9 bases spanning the gap.

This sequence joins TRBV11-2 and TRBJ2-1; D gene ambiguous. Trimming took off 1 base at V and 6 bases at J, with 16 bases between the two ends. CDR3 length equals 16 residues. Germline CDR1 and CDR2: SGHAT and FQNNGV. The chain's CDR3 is CASSLGSKPVSNEQFF. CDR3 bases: TGTGCCAGCAGCTTAGGATCGAAACCCGTTAGCAATGAGCAGTTCTTC.

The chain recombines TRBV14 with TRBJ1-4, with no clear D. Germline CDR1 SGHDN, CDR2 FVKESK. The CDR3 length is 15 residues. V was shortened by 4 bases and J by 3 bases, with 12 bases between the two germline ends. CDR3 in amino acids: CASSRLKTPNEKLFF. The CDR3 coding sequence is TGTGCCAGCAGCCGTTTGAAGACGCCTAATGAAAAACTGTTTTTT.

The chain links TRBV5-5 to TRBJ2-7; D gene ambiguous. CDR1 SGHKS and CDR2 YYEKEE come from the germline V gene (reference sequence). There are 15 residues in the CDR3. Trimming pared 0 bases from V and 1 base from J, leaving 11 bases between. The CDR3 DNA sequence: TGTGCCAGCAGCTTGGCGTTTACCAGATCCTACGAGCAGTACTTC. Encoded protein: CASSLAFTRSYEQYF.

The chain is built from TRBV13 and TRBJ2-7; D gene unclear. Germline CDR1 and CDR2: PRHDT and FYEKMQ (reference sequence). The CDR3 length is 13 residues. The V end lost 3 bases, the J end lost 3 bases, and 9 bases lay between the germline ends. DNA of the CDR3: TGTGCCAGCAGCTTGGGCAGGAACTACGAGCAGTACTTC. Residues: CASSLGRNYEQYF.

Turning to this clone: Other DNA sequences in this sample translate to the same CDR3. The CDR3 here is CASSSGQGYEQYF. The CDR3 DNA is TGTGCCAGCAGCTCGGGACAGGGCTACGAGCAGTACTTC. The rearrangement uses TRBV9 and TRBJ2-7, with 9 bases fitting TRBD1. Trimming cost V 4 bases and J 3 bases; bases outside gene matches: 2. The germline gives CDR1 SGDLS, CDR2 YYNGEE. This CDR3 is built from 13 residues.

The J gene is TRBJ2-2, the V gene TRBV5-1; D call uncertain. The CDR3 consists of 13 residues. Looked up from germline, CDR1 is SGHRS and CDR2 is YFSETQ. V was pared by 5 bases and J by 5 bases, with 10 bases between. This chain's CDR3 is CASRLSTTGELFF. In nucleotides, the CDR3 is TGCGCCAGCAGACTCTCGACAACCGGGGAGCTGTTTTTT.

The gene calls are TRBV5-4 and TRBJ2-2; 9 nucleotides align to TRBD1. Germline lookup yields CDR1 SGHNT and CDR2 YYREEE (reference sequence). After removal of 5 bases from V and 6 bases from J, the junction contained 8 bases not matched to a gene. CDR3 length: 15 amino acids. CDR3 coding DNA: TGTGCCAGCAGACATGACAGGGGGAGATCCGGGGAGCTGTTTTTT. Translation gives CASRHDRGRSGELFF.

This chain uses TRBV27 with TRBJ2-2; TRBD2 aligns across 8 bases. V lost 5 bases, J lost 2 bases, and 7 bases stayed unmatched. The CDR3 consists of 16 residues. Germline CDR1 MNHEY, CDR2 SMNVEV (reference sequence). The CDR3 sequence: CASSDGTRLNTGELFF. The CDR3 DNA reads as TGTGCCAGCAGTGACGGGACTAGACTCAACACCGGGGAGCTGTTTTTT.

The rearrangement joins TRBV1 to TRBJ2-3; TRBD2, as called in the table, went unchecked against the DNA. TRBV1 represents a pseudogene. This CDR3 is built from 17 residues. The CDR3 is CTSSPKPGTSDTDTQYF. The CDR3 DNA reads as TGCACCAGCAGCCCAAAACCCGGGACTAGCGACACAGATACGCAGTATTTT.

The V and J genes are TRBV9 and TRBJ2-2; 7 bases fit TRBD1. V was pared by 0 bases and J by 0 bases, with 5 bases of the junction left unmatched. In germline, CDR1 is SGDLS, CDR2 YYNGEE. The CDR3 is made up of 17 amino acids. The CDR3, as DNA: TGTGCCAGCAGCGTAGCTACAGGGGTGGCGAACACCGGGGAGCTGTTTTTT. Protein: CASSVATGVANTGELFF.